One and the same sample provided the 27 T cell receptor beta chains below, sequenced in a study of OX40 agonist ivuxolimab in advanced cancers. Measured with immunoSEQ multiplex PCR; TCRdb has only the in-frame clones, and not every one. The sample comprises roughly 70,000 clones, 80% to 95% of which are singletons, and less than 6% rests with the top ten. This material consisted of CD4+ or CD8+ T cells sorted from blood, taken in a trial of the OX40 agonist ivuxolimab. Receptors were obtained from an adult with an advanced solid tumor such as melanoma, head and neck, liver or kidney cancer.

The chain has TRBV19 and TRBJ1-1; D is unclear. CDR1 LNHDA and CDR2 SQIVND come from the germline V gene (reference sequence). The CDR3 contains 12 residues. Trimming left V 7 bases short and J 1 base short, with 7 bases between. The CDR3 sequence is CASNLENTEAFF. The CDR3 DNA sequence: TGTGCCAGTAATCTGGAGAACACTGAAGCTTTCTTT.

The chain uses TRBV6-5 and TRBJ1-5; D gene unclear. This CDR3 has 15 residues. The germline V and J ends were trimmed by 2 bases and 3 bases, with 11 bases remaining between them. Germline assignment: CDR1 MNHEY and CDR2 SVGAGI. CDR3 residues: CASSYRADSNQPQHF. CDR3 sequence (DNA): TGTGCCAGCAGTTACAGGGCAGATTCCAATCAGCCCCAGCATTTT.

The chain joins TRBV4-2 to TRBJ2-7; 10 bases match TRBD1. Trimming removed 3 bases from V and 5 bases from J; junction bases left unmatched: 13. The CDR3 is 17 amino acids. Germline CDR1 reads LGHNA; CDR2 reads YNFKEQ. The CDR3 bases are TGTGCCAGCAGCCAGGAAGGTTTGGGACAGGGGTACAACGAGCAGTACTTC. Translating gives CASSQEGLGQGYNEQYF.

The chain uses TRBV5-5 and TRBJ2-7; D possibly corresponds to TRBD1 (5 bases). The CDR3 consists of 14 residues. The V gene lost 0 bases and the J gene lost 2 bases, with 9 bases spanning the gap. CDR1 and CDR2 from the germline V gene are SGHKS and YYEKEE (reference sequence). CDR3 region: CASSLAQGPYEQYF. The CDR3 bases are TGTGCCAGCAGCTTGGCGCAGGGTCCCTACGAGCAGTACTTC. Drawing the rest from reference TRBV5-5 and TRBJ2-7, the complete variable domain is DAGVTQSPTHLIKTRGQQVTLRCSPISGHKSVSWYQQVLGQGPQFIFQYYEKEERGRGNFPDRFSARQFPNYSSELNVNALLLGDSALYLCASSLAQGPYEQYFGPGTRLTVT.

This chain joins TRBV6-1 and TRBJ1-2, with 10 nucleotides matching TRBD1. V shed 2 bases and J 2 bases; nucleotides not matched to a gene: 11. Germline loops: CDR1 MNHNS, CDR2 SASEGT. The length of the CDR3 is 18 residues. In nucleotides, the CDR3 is TGTGCCAGCAGTGAATACTCTCCGGGACAGGGGTTCAACTATGGCTACACCTTC. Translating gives CASSEYSPGQGFNYGYTF.

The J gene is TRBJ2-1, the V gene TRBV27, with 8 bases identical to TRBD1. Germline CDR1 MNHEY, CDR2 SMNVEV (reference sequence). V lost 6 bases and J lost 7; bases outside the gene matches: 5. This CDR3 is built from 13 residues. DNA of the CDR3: TGTGCCAGCAGACACACAGGGGGGAATGAGCAGTTCTTC. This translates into CASRHTGGNEQFF.

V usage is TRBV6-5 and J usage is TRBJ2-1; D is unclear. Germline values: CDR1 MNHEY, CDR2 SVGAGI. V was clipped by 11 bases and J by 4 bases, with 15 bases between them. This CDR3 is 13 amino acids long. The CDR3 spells CASGQDPYNEQFF. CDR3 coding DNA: TGTGCCTCAGGCCAGGACCCATACAATGAGCAGTTCTTC.

CDR3: CASSQSFPGQFYEQYF. CDR3 nucleotides: TGCGCCAGCAGCCAGTCCTTCCCGGGACAGTTCTACGAGCAGTACTTC. The chain uses TRBV4-3 and TRBJ2-7; 7 nucleotides align to TRBD1. CDR3 length: 16 residues. After removal of 3 bases from V and 3 bases from J, the junction contained 11 bases not matched to a gene. Germline V lookup: CDR1 LGHNA, CDR2 YSLEER.

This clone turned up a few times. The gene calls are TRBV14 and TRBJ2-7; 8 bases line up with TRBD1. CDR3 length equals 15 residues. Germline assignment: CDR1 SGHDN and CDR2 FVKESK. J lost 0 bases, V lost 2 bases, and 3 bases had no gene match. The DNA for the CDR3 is TGTGCCAGCAGCCAACTCGGACAGGGCTCCTACGAGCAGTACTTC. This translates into CASSQLGQGSYEQYF.

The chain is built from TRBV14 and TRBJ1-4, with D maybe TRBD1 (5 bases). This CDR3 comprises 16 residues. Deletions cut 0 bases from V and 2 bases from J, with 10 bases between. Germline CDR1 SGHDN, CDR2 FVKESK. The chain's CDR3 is CASSQDAGETNEKLFF. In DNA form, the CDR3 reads TGTGCCAGCAGCCAAGATGCGGGGGAGACTAATGAAAAACTGTTTTTT. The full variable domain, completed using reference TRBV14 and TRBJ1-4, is EAGVTQFPSHSVIEKGQTVTLRCDPISGHDNLYWYRRVMGKEIKFLLHFVKESKQDESGMPNNRFLAERTGGTYSTLKVQPAELEDSGVYFCASSQDAGETNEKLFFGSGTQLSVL.

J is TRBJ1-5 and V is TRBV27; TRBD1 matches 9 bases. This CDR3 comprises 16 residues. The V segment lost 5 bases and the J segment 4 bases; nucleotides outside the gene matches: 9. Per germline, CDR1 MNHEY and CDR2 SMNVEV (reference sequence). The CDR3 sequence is CASSLKGGTGNQPQHF. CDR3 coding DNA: TGTGCCAGCAGTCTCAAAGGCGGGACAGGGAATCAGCCCCAGCATTTT.

The CDR3 nucleotides are TGTGCCAGCGAGTCCGACAACTCCTACGAGCAGTACTTC. As protein: CASESDNSYEQYF. The J gene is TRBJ2-7, the V gene TRBV5-8; D uncertain. CDR3 length equals 13 residues. V was clipped by 7 bases and J by 0 bases, with 11 bases between them. Germline values: CDR1 SGHTS, CDR2 YDEGEE.

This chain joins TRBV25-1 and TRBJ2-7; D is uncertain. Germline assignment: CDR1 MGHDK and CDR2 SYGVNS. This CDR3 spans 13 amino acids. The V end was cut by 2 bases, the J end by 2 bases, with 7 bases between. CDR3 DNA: TGTGCCAGCAGTGAAGTTTCAGCCTACGAGCAGTACTTC. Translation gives CASSEVSAYEQYF.

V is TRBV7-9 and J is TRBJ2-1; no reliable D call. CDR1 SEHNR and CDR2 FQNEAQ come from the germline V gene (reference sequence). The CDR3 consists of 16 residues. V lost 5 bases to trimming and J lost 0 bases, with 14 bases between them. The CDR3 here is CASSPRMASSYNEQFF. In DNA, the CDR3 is TGTGCCAGCAGCCCGCGGATGGCGAGCTCCTACAATGAGCAGTTCTTC.

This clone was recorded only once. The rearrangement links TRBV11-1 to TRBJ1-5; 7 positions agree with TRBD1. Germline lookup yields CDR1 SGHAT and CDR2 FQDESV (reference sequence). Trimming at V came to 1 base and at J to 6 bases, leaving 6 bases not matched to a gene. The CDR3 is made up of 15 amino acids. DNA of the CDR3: TGTGCCAGCAGCTTAGGAAGAGGGGGCGGTCAGCCCCAGCATTTT. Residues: CASSLGRGGGQPQHF. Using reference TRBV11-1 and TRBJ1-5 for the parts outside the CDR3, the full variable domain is EAEVAQSPRYKITEKSQAVAFWCDPISGHATLYWYRQILGQGPELLVQFQDESVVDDSQLPKDRFSAERLKGVDSTLKIQPAELGDSAMYLCASSLGRGGGQPQHFGDGTRLSIL.

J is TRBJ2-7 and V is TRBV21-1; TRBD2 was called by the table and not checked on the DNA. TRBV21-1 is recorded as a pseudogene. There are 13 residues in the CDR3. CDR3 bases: TGTGCCAGCAGCAACCCCCCGGGCTACGAGCAGTACTTC. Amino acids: CASSNPPGYEQYF.

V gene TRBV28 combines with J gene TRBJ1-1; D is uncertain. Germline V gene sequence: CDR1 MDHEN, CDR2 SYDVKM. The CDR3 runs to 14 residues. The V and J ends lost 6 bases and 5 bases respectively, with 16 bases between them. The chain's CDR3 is CASSPQSSKTEAFF. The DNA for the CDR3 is TGTGCCAGCAGCCCTCAGTCCAGTAAGACTGAAGCTTTCTTT. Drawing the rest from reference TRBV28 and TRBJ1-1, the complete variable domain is DVKVTQSSRYLVKRTGEKVFLECVQDMDHENMFWYRQDPGLGLRLIYFSYDVKMKEKGDIPEGYSVSREKKERFSLILESASTNQTSMYLCASSPQSSKTEAFFGQGTRLTVV.

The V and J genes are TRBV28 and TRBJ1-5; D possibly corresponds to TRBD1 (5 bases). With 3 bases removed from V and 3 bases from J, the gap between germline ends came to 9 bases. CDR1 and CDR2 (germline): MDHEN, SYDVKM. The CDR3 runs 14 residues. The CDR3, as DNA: TGTGCCAGCAGTTTCGACAGTGTCAATCAGCCCCAGCATTTT. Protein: CASSFDSVNQPQHF.

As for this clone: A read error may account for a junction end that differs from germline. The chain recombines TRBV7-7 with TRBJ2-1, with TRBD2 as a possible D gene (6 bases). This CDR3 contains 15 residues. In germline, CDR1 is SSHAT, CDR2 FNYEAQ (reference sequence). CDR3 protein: CASSVRDSSGDEQFF. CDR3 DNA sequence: TGTGCTAGCAGCGTCCGGGACTCTTCGGGGGATGAGCAGTTCTTC.

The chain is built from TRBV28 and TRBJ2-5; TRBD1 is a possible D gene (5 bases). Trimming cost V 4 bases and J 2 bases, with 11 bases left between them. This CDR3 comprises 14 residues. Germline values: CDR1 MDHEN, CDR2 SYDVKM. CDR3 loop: CASSSRTWQETQYF. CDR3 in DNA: TGTGCCAGCAGTTCCCGGACATGGCAAGAGACCCAGTACTTC.

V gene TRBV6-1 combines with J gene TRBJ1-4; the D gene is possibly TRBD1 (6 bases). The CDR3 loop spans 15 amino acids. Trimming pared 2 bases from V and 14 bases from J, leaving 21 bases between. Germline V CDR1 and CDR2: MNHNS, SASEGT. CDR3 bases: TGTGCCAGCAGTGAAAGCCGGGACATGTACTTTGGTCTGTTTTTT. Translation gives CASSESRDMYFGLFF.

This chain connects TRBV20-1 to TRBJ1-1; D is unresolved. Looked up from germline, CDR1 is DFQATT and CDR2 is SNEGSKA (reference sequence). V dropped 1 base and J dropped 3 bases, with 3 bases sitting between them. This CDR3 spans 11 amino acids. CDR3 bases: TGCAGTGCTAGAGTGGACACTGAAGCTTTCTTT. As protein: CSARVDTEAFF.

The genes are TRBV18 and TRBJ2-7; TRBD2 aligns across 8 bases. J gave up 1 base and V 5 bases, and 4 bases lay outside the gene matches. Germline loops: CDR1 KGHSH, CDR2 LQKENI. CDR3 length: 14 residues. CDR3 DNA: TGTGCCAGCTCAGATTTAGCGGGATCCTACGAGCAGTACTTC. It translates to CASSDLAGSYEQYF.

This CDR3 is CASSVDGLAKNIQYF. In DNA form, the CDR3 reads TGTGCCAGCAGCGTAGATGGCCTAGCCAAAAACATTCAGTACTTC. The chain carries TRBV9 and TRBJ2-4, with unresolved D. The CDR3 length is 15 residues. The V and J ends lost 0 bases and 0 bases respectively, with 7 bases between them. In germline, CDR1 is SGDLS, CDR2 YYNGEE.

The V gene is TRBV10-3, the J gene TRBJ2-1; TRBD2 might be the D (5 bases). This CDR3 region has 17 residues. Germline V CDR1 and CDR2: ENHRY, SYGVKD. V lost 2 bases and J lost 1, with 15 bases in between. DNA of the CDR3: TGTGCCATCAGTGAGCCACCCGGACTCGGATCCTACAATGAGCAGTTCTTC. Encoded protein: CAISEPPGLGSYNEQFF.

The CDR3 protein is CASSPLWTRIPANTGELFF. In DNA form, the CDR3 reads TGCGCCAGCAGTCCCCTCTGGACTCGAATCCCCGCGAACACCGGGGAGCTGTTTTTT. This sequence joins TRBV5-1 and TRBJ2-2; maybe TRBD2 (5 bases). Trimming shortened V by 5 bases and J by 0 bases, and 23 bases separated the two germline ends. The CDR3 loop spans 19 amino acids. CDR1 and CDR2 (germline): SGHRS, YFSETQ.

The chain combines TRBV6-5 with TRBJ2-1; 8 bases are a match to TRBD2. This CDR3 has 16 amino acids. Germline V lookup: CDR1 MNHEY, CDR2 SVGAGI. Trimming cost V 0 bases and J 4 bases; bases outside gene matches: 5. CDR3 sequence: CASSYSGVAGYNEQFF. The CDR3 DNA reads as TGTGCCAGCAGTTACTCCGGGGTAGCGGGGTACAATGAGCAGTTCTTC.